This is a list of T cell receptor beta chains from one sample in a study of cytomegalovirus exposure and HLA in healthy donors. The data were produced by immunoSEQ multiplex PCR, yet TCRdb's version contains in-frame clones alone and is incomplete. Among about 90,000 clones listed, around four fifths were seen once. Sequenced sample: PBMCs. All receptors derive from a boy aged 5-17 years in good health and CMV-seronegative. Each CDR3 is given with its conserved first and last residue. The order of the fields is clone size, D gene, J gene, V gene, CDR3 DNA, CDR3 protein. The D gene is left open where the match is weak. Part of the rows lack a size; the others show once, few, many or a class for expanded clones.

abundance: .; d_gene: TRBD1; j_gene: TRBJ2-2; v_gene: TRBV7-6; CDR3nt: TGTGCCAGCTCCTTGACGCAGGGGGCCACCGGGGAGCTGTTTTTT; CDR3aa: CASSLTQGATGELFF
abundance: .; d_gene: .; j_gene: TRBJ1-5; v_gene: TRBV29-1; CDR3nt: TGCAGCGTTGAAGGAGGTTTTCGCAATCAGCCCCAGCATTTT; CDR3aa: CSVEGGFRNQPQHF
abundance: once; d_gene: .; j_gene: TRBJ1-1; v_gene: TRBV7-2; CDR3nt: TGTGCCAGCAGCGGTTGGACAGCTAACACTGAAGCTTTCTTT; CDR3aa: CASSGWTANTEAFF
abundance: .; d_gene: .; j_gene: TRBJ2-2; v_gene: TRBV7-8; CDR3nt: TGTGCCAGCAGCACGCGGACTGGCACCGGGGAGCTGTTTTTT; CDR3aa: CASSTRTGTGELFF
abundance: few; d_gene: .; j_gene: TRBJ2-7; v_gene: TRBV7-2; CDR3nt: TGTGCCAGCAGCTTTAGGGGGACGCTCTCCTACGAGCAGTACTTC; CDR3aa: CASSFRGTLSYEQYF
abundance: .; d_gene: TRBD1; j_gene: TRBJ1-4; v_gene: TRBV7-9; CDR3nt: TGTGCCAGCAGCCCCGGACAGGGGCCTAATGAAAAACTGTTTTTT; CDR3aa: CASSPGQGPNEKLFF
abundance: .; d_gene: .; j_gene: TRBJ1-5; v_gene: TRBV28; CDR3nt: TGTGCCAGCAGTGCGTCGACAGGTGGGAGCAATCAGCCCCAGCATTTT; CDR3aa: CASSASTGGSNQPQHF
abundance: .; d_gene: TRBD1; j_gene: TRBJ2-7; v_gene: TRBV7-2; CDR3nt: TGTGCCAGCAGCCAAGCCGGGACAGGGAACTCCTACGAGCAGTACTTC; CDR3aa: CASSQAGTGNSYEQYF
abundance: .; d_gene: TRBD1; j_gene: TRBJ1-1; v_gene: TRBV27; CDR3nt: TGTGCCAGCAGTGGTATGCCAGGGGGGACTGAAGCTTTCTTT; CDR3aa: CASSGMPGGTEAFF
abundance: .; d_gene: .; j_gene: TRBJ1-1; v_gene: TRBV28; CDR3nt: TGTGCCAGCAGGATTATTCACAGGGAGGGGAACACTGAAGCTTTCTTT; CDR3aa: CASRIIHREGNTEAFF
abundance: .; d_gene: .; j_gene: TRBJ2-2; v_gene: TRBV7-6; CDR3nt: TGTGCCAGCAGCTCCTTTCCGGGGGCGAACACCGGGGAGCTGTTTTTT; CDR3aa: CASSSFPGANTGELFF
abundance: .; d_gene: .; j_gene: TRBJ1-4; v_gene: TRBV28; CDR3nt: TGTGCCAGCAACCTACTTGCAACTAATGAAAAACTGTTTTTT; CDR3aa: CASNLLATNEKLFF
abundance: few; d_gene: TRBD1; j_gene: TRBJ1-1; v_gene: TRBV28; CDR3nt: TGTGCCAGCAGTTTAAGGGACAGGGGAACTGAAGCTTTCTTT; CDR3aa: CASSLRDRGTEAFF
abundance: once; d_gene: TRBD1; j_gene: TRBJ1-1; v_gene: TRBV13; CDR3nt: TGTGCCAGCAGCTCGCTGGACAGGGTGAACACTGAAGCTTTCTTT; CDR3aa: CASSSLDRVNTEAFF
abundance: .; d_gene: .; j_gene: TRBJ2-3; v_gene: TRBV30; CDR3nt: TGTGCCTGGAGCGTAAGTTGGCCGAGCACAGATACGCAGTATTTT; CDR3aa: CAWSVSWPSTDTQYF
abundance: .; d_gene: .; j_gene: TRBJ2-3; v_gene: TRBV5-1; CDR3nt: TGCGCCAGCAGCCCGCGACCAGAGGGCTGGGATACGCAGTATTTT; CDR3aa: CASSPRPEGWDTQYF
abundance: .; d_gene: TRBD1; j_gene: TRBJ1-4; v_gene: TRBV7-6; CDR3nt: TGTGCCAGCAGCAACGGACAGGGTCGGTATGAAAAACTGTTTTTT; CDR3aa: CASSNGQGRYEKLFF
abundance: .; d_gene: TRBD2; j_gene: TRBJ2-5; v_gene: TRBV6-1; CDR3nt: TGTGCCAGCACCGGGGGGGAGCGGGGGACCCAGTACTTC; CDR3aa: CASTGGERGTQYF
abundance: .; d_gene: .; j_gene: TRBJ2-1; v_gene: TRBV6-4; CDR3nt: TGTGCCAGCAGTGACTCGAACAGGGCCAATGAGCAGTTCTTC; CDR3aa: CASSDSNRANEQFF
abundance: few; d_gene: .; j_gene: TRBJ1-1; v_gene: TRBV7-2; CDR3nt: TGTGCCAGCAGCTTATCTGTTAACACTGAAGCTTTCTTT; CDR3aa: CASSLSVNTEAFF
abundance: .; d_gene: TRBD1; j_gene: TRBJ1-2; v_gene: TRBV4-3; CDR3nt: TGCGCCAGCAGCCAAGATAGAGGACAGGGGGCTTGGGGCTACACCTTC; CDR3aa: CASSQDRGQGAWGYTF
abundance: .; d_gene: TRBD1; j_gene: TRBJ1-1; v_gene: TRBV6-1; CDR3nt: TGTGCCAGCAGCCTGACAGGGGAGTATACTGAAGCTTTCTTT; CDR3aa: CASSLTGEYTEAFF
abundance: .; d_gene: .; j_gene: TRBJ1-1; v_gene: TRBV15; CDR3nt: TGTGCCACCAGCAGAGAGGTCGGTATGAACACTGAAGCTTTCTTT; CDR3aa: CATSREVGMNTEAFF
abundance: once; d_gene: .; j_gene: TRBJ2-6; v_gene: TRBV28; CDR3nt: TGTGCCACCTCAACTTTACAGGGAGCTGGGGCCAACGTCCTGACTTTC; CDR3aa: CATSTLQGAGANVLTF
abundance: .; d_gene: .; j_gene: TRBJ2-7; v_gene: TRBV6-6; CDR3nt: TGTGCCAGCAGTTTTGACACGACCTACGAGCAGTACTTC; CDR3aa: CASSFDTTYEQYF
abundance: .; d_gene: TRBD1; j_gene: TRBJ2-7; v_gene: TRBV5-6; CDR3nt: TGTGCCAGCAGCCTGCAACGAGGGACAGGGCCCGTTGTGCAGTACTTC; CDR3aa: CASSLQRGTGPVVQYF
abundance: .; d_gene: .; j_gene: TRBJ1-1; v_gene: TRBV29-1; CDR3nt: TGCAGCGTTGCGTATACAGGGTCGTCGGGCACTGAAGCTTTCTTT; CDR3aa: CSVAYTGSSGTEAFF
abundance: .; d_gene: .; j_gene: TRBJ1-1; v_gene: TRBV5-1; CDR3nt: TGCGCCAGCAGCGATGGGGGGGCGAACACTGAAGCTTTCTTT; CDR3aa: CASSDGGANTEAFF
abundance: .; d_gene: .; j_gene: TRBJ1-1; v_gene: TRBV5-1; CDR3nt: TGCGCCAGCAGCAAATCAGGACAGCTGAACACTGAAGCTTTCTTT; CDR3aa: CASSKSGQLNTEAFF
abundance: .; d_gene: .; j_gene: TRBJ1-5; v_gene: TRBV29-1; CDR3nt: TGCAGCGTTGAAGACGGGGATCAAGAGCCCCAGCATTTT; CDR3aa: CSVEDGDQEPQHF
abundance: .; d_gene: .; j_gene: TRBJ1-1; v_gene: TRBV5-4; CDR3nt: TGTGCCAGCAGCAGGGCGGGGGGAAGCCCACTGAACACTGAAGCTTTCTTT; CDR3aa: CASSRAGGSPLNTEAFF
abundance: once; d_gene: .; j_gene: TRBJ1-1; v_gene: TRBV29-1; CDR3nt: TGCAGCGTCCAGGGGCTACCTGAAGCTTTCTTT; CDR3aa: CSVQGLPEAFF
abundance: once; d_gene: .; j_gene: TRBJ2-6; v_gene: TRBV29-1; CDR3nt: TGCAGCGTTGAGTGGAGACAGGGACTCTCTGGGGCCAACGTCCTGACTTTC; CDR3aa: CSVEWRQGLSGANVLTF
abundance: few; d_gene: .; j_gene: TRBJ1-6; v_gene: TRBV7-6; CDR3nt: TGTGCCAGCAGCTCCGACAGTCTAGGGCATTCACCCCTCCACTTT; CDR3aa: CASSSDSLGHSPLHF
abundance: .; d_gene: TRBD2; j_gene: TRBJ2-7; v_gene: TRBV6-1; CDR3nt: TGTGCCAGCCAGCTAGCGGGAGAGGGCTACGAGCAGTACTTC; CDR3aa: CASQLAGEGYEQYF
abundance: .; d_gene: .; j_gene: TRBJ1-5; v_gene: TRBV28; CDR3nt: TGTGCCACCGTTCAGCAGGGGCGGAATCAGCCCCAGCATTTT; CDR3aa: CATVQQGRNQPQHF
abundance: .; d_gene: TRBD1; j_gene: TRBJ2-1; v_gene: TRBV5-1; CDR3nt: TGCGCCAGCAGCTTAAGCCTCCGACAGGGGCCTGAGCAGTTCTTC; CDR3aa: CASSLSLRQGPEQFF
abundance: few; d_gene: .; j_gene: TRBJ2-3; v_gene: TRBV9; CDR3nt: TGTGCCAGCAGCGTATCGGGAATCGAAACAGATACGCAGTATTTT; CDR3aa: CASSVSGIETDTQYF
abundance: .; d_gene: .; j_gene: TRBJ2-6; v_gene: TRBV28; CDR3nt: TGTGCCAGCTTTTCCGGGGGAACAGGGGCCAACGTCCTGACTTTC; CDR3aa: CASFSGGTGANVLTF
abundance: .; d_gene: .; j_gene: TRBJ1-1; v_gene: TRBV5-4; CDR3nt: TGTGCCAGCAGCCCCAGGGGTGACTTAATGAACACTGAAGCTTTCTTT; CDR3aa: CASSPRGDLMNTEAFF
abundance: .; d_gene: .; j_gene: TRBJ1-1; v_gene: TRBV19; CDR3nt: TGTGCCAGTAGTATAGAGTCCAGGATTACTGAAGCTTTCTTT; CDR3aa: CASSIESRITEAFF
abundance: .; d_gene: .; j_gene: TRBJ1-1; v_gene: TRBV29-1; CDR3nt: TGCAGCGGGACTAGGAGCCCTAGTTATGGGGGGCTGGGAACTGAAGCTTTCTTT; CDR3aa: CSGTRSPSYGGLGTEAFF
abundance: few; d_gene: TRBD1; j_gene: TRBJ1-1; v_gene: TRBV5-8; CDR3nt: TGTGCCAGCAGCTCTTACCCAGGACAGGGTTCTGAAGCTTTCTTT; CDR3aa: CASSSYPGQGSEAFF
abundance: once; d_gene: .; j_gene: TRBJ1-1; v_gene: TRBV2; CDR3nt: TGTGCCAGCAGTGAAGCGAGTTACCCTGAAGCTTTCTTT; CDR3aa: CASSEASYPEAFF
abundance: few; d_gene: TRBD1; j_gene: TRBJ2-5; v_gene: TRBV29-1; CDR3nt: TGCAGCGTGTATGACAGGGCCCTGCCACCATACTTC; CDR3aa: CSVYDRALPPYF
abundance: .; d_gene: TRBD1; j_gene: TRBJ1-1; v_gene: TRBV11-2; CDR3nt: TGTGCCAGCAGATTGACAGGGGGGTTCGCTGAAGCTTTCTTT; CDR3aa: CASRLTGGFAEAFF
abundance: .; d_gene: TRBD1; j_gene: TRBJ2-7; v_gene: TRBV4-1; CDR3nt: TGCGCCAGCAGCCAAGTCGGACAGGGGACGGGCGAGCAGTACTTC; CDR3aa: CASSQVGQGTGEQYF
abundance: .; d_gene: .; j_gene: TRBJ2-3; v_gene: TRBV7-8; CDR3nt: TGTGCCAGCACCCCCCCCCACGGGGGCACAGATACGCAGTATTTT; CDR3aa: CASTPPHGGTDTQYF
abundance: .; d_gene: .; j_gene: TRBJ1-1; v_gene: TRBV5-4; CDR3nt: TGTGCCAGCAGCTTGGCCGGGAGTACAGGAAACACTGAAGCTTTCTTT; CDR3aa: CASSLAGSTGNTEAFF